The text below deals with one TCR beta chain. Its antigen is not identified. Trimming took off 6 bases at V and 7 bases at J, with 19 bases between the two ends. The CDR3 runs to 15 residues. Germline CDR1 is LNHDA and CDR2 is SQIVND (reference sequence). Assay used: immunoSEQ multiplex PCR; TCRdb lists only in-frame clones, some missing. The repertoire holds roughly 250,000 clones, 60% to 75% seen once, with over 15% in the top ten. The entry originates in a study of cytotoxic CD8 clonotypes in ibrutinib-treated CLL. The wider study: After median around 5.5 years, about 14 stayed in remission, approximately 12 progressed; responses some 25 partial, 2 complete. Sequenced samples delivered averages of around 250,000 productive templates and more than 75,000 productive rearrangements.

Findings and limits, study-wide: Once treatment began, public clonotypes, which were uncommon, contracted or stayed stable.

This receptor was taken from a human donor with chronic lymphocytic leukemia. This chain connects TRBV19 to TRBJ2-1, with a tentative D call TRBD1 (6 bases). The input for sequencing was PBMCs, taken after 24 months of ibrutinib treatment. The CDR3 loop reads CASRPDRSKGNEQFF. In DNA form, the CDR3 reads TGTGCCAGTAGGCCGGACAGATCGAAGGGGAATGAGCAGTTCTTC.